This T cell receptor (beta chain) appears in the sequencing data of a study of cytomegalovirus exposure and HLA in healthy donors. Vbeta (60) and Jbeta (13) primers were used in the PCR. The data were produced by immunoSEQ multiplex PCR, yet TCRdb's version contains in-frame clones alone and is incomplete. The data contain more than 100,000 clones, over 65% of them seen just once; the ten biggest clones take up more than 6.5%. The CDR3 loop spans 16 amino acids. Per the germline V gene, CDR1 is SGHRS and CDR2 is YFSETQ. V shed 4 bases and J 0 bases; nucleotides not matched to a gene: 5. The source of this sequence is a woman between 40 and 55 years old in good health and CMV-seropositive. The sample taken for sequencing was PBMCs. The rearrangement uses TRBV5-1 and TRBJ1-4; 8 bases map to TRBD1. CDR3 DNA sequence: TGCGCCAGCAGCACCGGACAGGGCGCAACTAATGAAAAACTGTTTTTT. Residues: CASSTGQGATNEKLFF.